The 2 T cell receptor beta chains below were found in one sample sequenced in a study of T-cell reconstitution after alpha-beta-depleted transplantation in children. Preparation of the TCRbeta library used unique molecular identifiers. TCRdb independently ran MiXCR on the PCR reads; one entry per CDR3 protein. The sample includes approximately 980,000 distinct CDR3 sequences, about 31% of them seen just once. This sample comprised PBMCs, mostly from graft donor cells, obtained 360 days after TCRalphabeta/CD19-depleted stem cell transplant. These receptors originate from a boy less than two years old who had a stem cell transplant for SCID, so the T cells may come from the graft donor.

The CDR3 nucleotides read TGTGCCAGCAGCTTAGCAACAGGGTCCGGGGAGCTGTTTTTT. Translated, it gives CASSLATGSGELFF. J is TRBJ2-2 and V is TRBV7-8; weak D call: TRBD1 (6 bases). This CDR3 contains 14 residues. V was pared by 0 bases and J by 6 bases, with 8 bases between. Germline CDR1 SGHVS, CDR2 FQNEAQ. Supplemented by reference TRBV7-8 and TRBJ2-2, the full variable domain reads GAGVSQSPRYKVAKRGQDVALRCDPISGHVSLFWYQQALGQGPEFLTYFQNEAQLDKSGLPSDRFFAERPEGSVSTLKIQRTQQEDSAVYLCASSLATGSGELFFGEGSRLTVL.

This clonotype was recorded a few times. This chain uses TRBV9 with TRBJ2-7; 9 bases fit TRBD1. V lost 3 bases to trimming and J lost 5 bases; unmatched junction nucleotides: 6. The CDR3 is made up of 14 amino acids. In germline, CDR1 is SGDLS, CDR2 YYNGEE. The CDR3 DNA sequence: TGTGCCAGCAGCGCGGGACAGGGAACTCACGAGCAGTACTTC. Protein: CASSAGQGTHEQYF. Variable domain in full (rest from reference TRBV9 and TRBJ2-7): DSGVTQTPKHLITATGQRVTLRCSPRSGDLSVYWYQQSLDQGLQFLIQYYNGEERAKGNILERFSAQQFPDLHSELNLSSLELGDSALYFCASSAGQGTHEQYFGPGTRLTVT.